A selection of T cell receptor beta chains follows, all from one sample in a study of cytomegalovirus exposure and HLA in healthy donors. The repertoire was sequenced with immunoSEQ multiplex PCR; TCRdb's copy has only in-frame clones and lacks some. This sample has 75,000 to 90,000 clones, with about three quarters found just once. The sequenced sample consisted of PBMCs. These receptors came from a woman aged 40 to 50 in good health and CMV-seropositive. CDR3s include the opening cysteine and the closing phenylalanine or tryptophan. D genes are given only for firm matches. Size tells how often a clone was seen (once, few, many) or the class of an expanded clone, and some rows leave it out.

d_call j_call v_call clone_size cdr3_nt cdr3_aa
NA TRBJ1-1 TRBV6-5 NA TGTGCCAGCAGTTACTCTTTTGAGTTGAGCACTGAAGCTTTCTTT CASSYSFELSTEAFF
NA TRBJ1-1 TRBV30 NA TGTGCCTGGAATATGAAGGGGAAGAACACTGAAGCTTTCTTT CAWNMKGKNTEAFF
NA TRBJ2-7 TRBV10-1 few TGCGCCAGCAGTGAGGGGCGATGGTCGACGCAGTACTTC CASSEGRWSTQYF
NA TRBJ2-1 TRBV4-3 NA TGCGCCAGCAGCCGTGGCGGGGATCATGAGCAGTTCTTC CASSRGGDHEQFF
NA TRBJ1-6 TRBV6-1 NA TGTGCCAGGCTGACAGGCACTCAAGGTAATTCACCCCTCCACTTT CARLTGTQGNSPLHF
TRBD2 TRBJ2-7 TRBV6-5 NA TGTGCCAGCAGGGACGGGGGGGAGCTGAGGGAGCAGTACTTC CASRDGGELREQYF
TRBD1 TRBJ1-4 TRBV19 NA TGTGCCAGTAGTCCCCTGGACAGGGTAGGAGAAAAACTGTTTTTT CASSPLDRVGEKLFF
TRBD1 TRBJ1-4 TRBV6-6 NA TGTGCCAGCAGCGCACAGGGGCGCCGATCGGAAAAACTGTTTTTT CASSAQGRRSEKLFF
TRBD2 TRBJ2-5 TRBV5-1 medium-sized TGCGCCAGCAGCTCCGGGGTAGCGGGGGCACAAGAGACCCAGTACTTC CASSSGVAGAQETQYF
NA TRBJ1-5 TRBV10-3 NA TGTGCCATCAGTGAGGCGGGGGGGAGCAATCAGCCCCAGCATTTT CAISEAGGSNQPQHF
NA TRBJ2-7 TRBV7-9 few TGTGCCAGCAGCCACGACGGGGCCTACGAGCAGTACTTC CASSHDGAYEQYF
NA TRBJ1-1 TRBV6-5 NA TGTGCCAGCAGTGAGACAGGCATGAACACTGAAGCTTTCTTT CASSETGMNTEAFF
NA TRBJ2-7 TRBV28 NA TGTGCCAGCAGTTTAATTGTCGGCGAGCAGTACTTC CASSLIVGEQYF